What follows describes a single T cell receptor beta chain. Its antigen is unknown. This entry belongs to a study of long-term antiretroviral therapy in people with HIV. Overall study findings and caveats: In the period from about 2003 to 2017, blood was collected, possibly under older ART regimens. Clonal expansions arising prior to ART prevailed in the repertoire at every time point. It was observed that HIV repertoires exhibited narrower CDR3 length ranges than controls.

The authors ran the immunoSEQ assay, v3.0, at survey level. Method: immunoSEQ multiplex PCR; TCRdb's copy keeps in-frame clones and lacks some. Here the sample spans more than 20,000 clones, 75% to 90% being singletons. This clonotype originated in a man between 35 and 55 years old with HIV. This sample comprised unsorted PBMCs, obtained 2.3 years after starting antiretroviral therapy.

The CDR3 is CASSLTSGSTGDTQYF. The CDR3 DNA follows: TGTGCCAGCAGCCTGACTAGCGGGAGTACCGGAGATACGCAGTATTTT. The chain combines TRBV9 with TRBJ2-3; 12 bases agree with TRBD2. V lost 4 bases, J lost 5 bases, and 8 bases stayed unmatched. The CDR3 contains 16 residues. CDR1 SGDLS and CDR2 YYNGEE come from the germline V gene.